The next 31 T cell receptor beta chains were all read from a single sample in a study of early T cells in non-severe SARS-CoV-2 infection. MiXCR, run by TCRdb on the 5' RACE reads, gives a single entry per CDR3 protein. The data show about 22,000 distinct CDR3 sequences, around 4.5% seen once. Specimen: whole blood. These receptors were obtained from an adult who was a healthcare worker with PCR-confirmed SARS-CoV-2 infection or an uninfected control (not recorded which).

Ten or more counts support this clonotype. This chain joins TRBV18 and TRBJ1-5; no definite D call. The V gene's germline CDR1 is KGHSH and CDR2 LQKENI. The CDR3 has 13 amino acids. V lost 2 bases and J lost 4, with 6 bases in between. Here the CDR3 DNA reads TGTGCCAGCTCACCAGGGGAGAATCAGCCCCAGCATTTT. This encodes CASSPGENQPQHF.

On this clonotype itself: This may be a read error: a much more frequent sequence differs by one nucleotide. V usage is TRBV28 and J usage is TRBJ2-1; 8 bases align to TRBD1. From germline, CDR1 is MDHEN and CDR2 SYDVKM. This CDR3 has 12 amino acids. In DNA form, the CDR3 reads TGTGTCAGCGTAACAGGGGGCAATGAGCAGTTCTTC. It codes for CVSVTGGNEQFF.

This clonotype was detected once. V and J are TRBV6-2 or TRBV6-3 and TRBJ1-6, with D possibly TRBD1 on 5 matching bases. The length of the CDR3 is 15 residues. Germline V gene sequence: CDR1 MNHEY, CDR2 SVGEGT. Trimming took 5 bases from V and 7 from J, leaving 15 bases between them. CDR3 DNA: TGTGCCAGCAGTCGTCCGCGGGGGACGAATTCACCCCTCCACTTT. This gives the protein CASSRPRGTNSPLHF.

The V gene is TRBV2, the J gene TRBJ2-1, with D hard to call. The germline gives CDR1 SNHLY, CDR2 FYNNEI. Trimming left V 4 bases short and J 8 bases short, with 15 bases between. The CDR3 contains 14 residues. The CDR3 protein is CASSGARLDYEQFF. The CDR3 region has the DNA TGTGCCAGCAGTGGGGCGAGGCTAGATTATGAGCAGTTCTTC.

This clonotype has ten or more counts. J is TRBJ2-5 and V is TRBV29-1; D call uncertain. Germline V gives CDR1 SQVTM, CDR2 ANQGSEA. The CDR3 extends over 11 amino acids. V dropped 5 bases and J dropped 8 bases, with 12 bases sitting between them. CDR3 nucleotides: TGCAGCGTTTCCCAGATGTCAACCCAGTACTTC. Encoded protein: CSVSQMSTQYF. Looking up the rest from reference TRBV29-1 and TRBJ2-5 gives the full variable domain: SAVISQKPSRDICQRGTSLTIQCQVDSQVTMMFWYRQQPGQSLTLIATANQGSEATYESGFVIDKFPISRPNLTFSTLTVSNMSPEDSSIYLCSVSQMSTQYFGPGTRLLVL.

At least ten counts were recorded for this clonotype. This chain uses TRBV27 with TRBJ2-1; maybe TRBD1 (6 bases). CDR1 is MNHEY, CDR2 SMNVEV, per germline (reference sequence). The CDR3 sequence is 13 residues long. V was pared by 5 bases and J by 9 bases, with 14 bases between. This CDR3 is CASSQRFRGEQFF. CDR3 DNA: TGTGCCAGCAGTCAGCGGTTCAGGGGTGAGCAGTTCTTC.

The CDR3 sequence is CASSRRGGGGNQPQHF. CDR3 DNA sequence: TGTGCCAGCAGCCGTCGGGGGGGTGGCGGCAATCAGCCCCAGCATTTT. The rearrangement joins TRBV27 to TRBJ1-5, with a possible D match to TRBD1 (5 bases). This CDR3 comprises 16 residues. V dropped 6 bases and J dropped 2 bases, with 17 bases sitting between them. CDR1 MNHEY and CDR2 SMNVEV come from the germline V gene (reference sequence).

This clonotype ranks as medium-sized. The V and J genes are TRBV29-1 and TRBJ1-1; D is possibly TRBD1 (5 bases). In germline, CDR1 is SQVTM, CDR2 ANQGSEA. V lost 4 bases, J lost 3 bases, and 9 bases lay in between. The CDR3 has 12 residues. The CDR3: CSVGQSDTEAFF. CDR3 sequence (DNA): TGCAGCGTTGGACAGTCAGACACTGAAGCTTTCTTT.

This clonotype was picked up many times. This chain joins TRBV12-3 or TRBV12-4 and TRBJ2-7, with no clear D. The V gene lost 1 base and the J gene lost 0 bases, with 10 bases spanning the gap. This CDR3 is 15 amino acids long. CDR3 DNA: TGTGCCAGCAGTTTAGTCGGATCGAGCTCCTACGAGCAGTACTTC. Residues: CASSLVGSSSYEQYF.

This clonotype occurred a few times. V usage is TRBV28 and J usage is TRBJ1-5; TRBD1 agrees at 7 bases. Germline CDR1 and CDR2: MDHEN and SYDVKM. Trimming took 6 bases from V and 4 from J; bases not matched to a gene: 6. The CDR3 is 14 residues long. The CDR3 sequence is CASRTGTVNQPQHF. The CDR3 nucleotides read TGTGCCAGCAGGACCGGGACAGTGAATCAGCCCCAGCATTTT.

This clonotype was picked up many times. The rearrangement links TRBV24-1 to TRBJ2-4; tentatively, D is TRBD2 (5 bases). CDR3 length: 13 residues. From germline, CDR1 is KGHDR and CDR2 SFDVKD. The V and J ends lost 3 bases and 7 bases respectively, with 9 bases between them. The CDR3 nucleotides are TGTGCCACCAGTGATCCCCGAGGGAACATTCAGTACTTC. This gives the protein CATSDPRGNIQYF.

The chain recombines TRBV6-1 with TRBJ2-3, with 12 nucleotides matching TRBD2. Per the germline V gene, CDR1 is MNHNS and CDR2 is SASEGT. After removal of 2 bases from V and 4 bases from J, the junction contained 4 bases not matched to a gene. The CDR3 totals 16 residues. As DNA, the CDR3 is TGTGCCAGCAGTGAATTTCTAGCGGGGGGGGCAGATACGCAGTATTTT. Residues: CASSEFLAGGADTQYF.

In its sample, this clonotype was seen a few times. This chain uses TRBV27 with TRBJ2-2; tentatively, D is TRBD2 (6 bases). CDR3 length: 15 residues. The V gene's germline CDR1 is MNHEY and CDR2 SMNVEV (reference sequence). V dropped 6 bases and J dropped 4 bases, with 15 bases sitting between them. DNA of the CDR3: TGTGCCAGCAGCCAGGAGCGGGTTGGCACCGGGGAGCTGTTTTTT. Amino acid sequence: CASSQERVGTGELFF.

There are many counts of this clonotype. The V gene is TRBV19, the J gene TRBJ2-7; TRBD1 agrees at 10 bases. From germline, CDR1 is LNHDA and CDR2 SQIVND (reference sequence). CDR3 length: 17 amino acids. J gave up 3 bases and V 3 bases, and 11 bases lay outside the gene matches. Here the CDR3 DNA reads TGTGCCAGTAGTATCAAGCCCCCGGGACAGGGGATCTACGAGCAGTACTTC. Translation gives CASSIKPPGQGIYEQYF.

The chain uses TRBV4-1 and TRBJ2-7; D gene unclear. CDR3 size: 13 residues. The germline gives CDR1 MGHRA, CDR2 YSYEKL. V lost 1 base, J lost 2 bases, and 6 bases lay in between. Here the CDR3 DNA reads TGCGCCAGCAGCCAAGGGACGACCTACGAGCAGTACTTC. Its translation: CASSQGTTYEQYF.

Many counts were recorded for this clonotype. CDR3 sequence: CASRKPTDPYEQYF. The CDR3, as DNA: TGTGCCAGTAGAAAACCCACAGACCCCTACGAGCAGTACTTC. The chain carries TRBV19 and TRBJ2-7; D is unresolved. V lost 6 bases and J 2 bases, leaving 14 bases between the germline ends. There are 14 residues in the CDR3. Germline loops: CDR1 LNHDA, CDR2 SQIVND (reference sequence). The variable domain in full, completed from reference TRBV19 and TRBJ2-7, reads DGGITQSPKYLFRKEGQNVTLSCEQNLNHDAMYWYRQDPGQGLRLIYYSQIVNDFQKGDIAEGYSVSREKKESFPLTVTSAQKNPTAFYLCASRKPTDPYEQYFGPGTRLTVT.

This chain connects TRBV7-7 to TRBJ2-5, with 10 bases matching TRBD1. V trimming: 4 bases; J trimming: 4 bases; junction bases outside the gene matches: 9. The CDR3 contains 16 residues. Germline CDR1 is SSHAT and CDR2 is FNYEAQ (reference sequence). CDR3 nucleotide sequence: TGTGCCAGCAGCTCCCAGGACAGGGGGTACGGAGAGACCCAGTACTTC. Its translation: CASSSQDRGYGETQYF.

This clonotype was recorded many times. This chain joins TRBV11-2 and TRBJ2-7; D not resolved. Per the germline V gene, CDR1 is SGHAT and CDR2 is FQNNGV. The CDR3 extends over 15 amino acids. The V end was cut by 0 bases, the J end by 3 bases, with 12 bases between. CDR3 sequence (DNA): TGTGCCAGCAGCTTAGAAGCGACAACCAACTACGAGCAGTACTTC. Its translation: CASSLEATTNYEQYF.

This clonotype was detected ten times or more. The rearrangement links TRBV11-2 to TRBJ2-7; possible D gene TRBD2, 7 bases. The CDR3 is made up of 14 amino acids. Germline lookup yields CDR1 SGHAT and CDR2 FQNNGV. V was trimmed by 3 bases and J by 8 bases, leaving 17 bases between them. The CDR3 spells CASSLEGGAGQQYF. CDR3 nucleotides: TGTGCCAGCAGCTTGGAAGGGGGGGCAGGGCAGCAGTACTTC.

Many counts were recorded for this clonotype. V is TRBV11-3 and J is TRBJ2-1; 7 positions agree with TRBD2. Trimming took 5 bases from V and 10 from J; bases not matched to a gene: 23. CDR1 is SGHNT and CDR2 is YENEEA in the germline V gene. The CDR3 loop spans 18 amino acids. The CDR3 bases are TGTGCCAGCAGCCCGCCCCTCCCTGGGGCTAGCGGAGAGGACGAGCAGTTCTTC. This translates into CASSPPLPGASGEDEQFF.

This clonotype was seen ten or more times. V gene TRBV2 combines with J gene TRBJ2-3; 8 bases match TRBD1. With V trimmed by 6 bases and J by 1 base, 3 bases remained unmatched. Germline V gene lookup returns CDR1 SNHLY and CDR2 FYNNEI. The CDR3 has 14 residues. The CDR3 spells CASRGQGRTDTQYF. In nucleotides, the CDR3 is TGTGCCAGCAGAGGACAGGGCCGCACAGATACGCAGTATTTT.

J is TRBJ2-3 and V is TRBV5-1; 8 bases map to TRBD2. The J segment lost 6 bases and the V segment lost 0 bases, leaving 3 bases of the junction unmatched. This CDR3 comprises 14 residues. Germline V gene lookup returns CDR1 SGHRS and CDR2 YFSETQ. In DNA, the CDR3 is TGCGCCAGCAGCTTGGAACTAGCGGTGGATACGCAGTATTTT. It translates to CASSLELAVDTQYF.

This clonotype came up many times. This sequence joins TRBV28 and TRBJ1-5, with 7 bases lining up with TRBD1. Germline values: CDR1 MDHEN, CDR2 SYDVKM. The ends lost 6 bases at V and 4 bases at J; junction bases unmatched: 9. There are 15 residues in the CDR3. The chain's CDR3 is CASSSQDRANQPQHF. CDR3 coding DNA: TGTGCCAGCAGCTCCCAAGACAGGGCAAATCAGCCCCAGCATTTT.

This clonotype was picked up many times. The V call is TRBV6-1, the J call TRBJ2-3; 9 bases map to TRBD1. Losses at the gene ends were 6 bases for V and 9 bases for J; bases not matched to a gene: 13. The length of the CDR3 is 15 residues. Germline V gene sequence: CDR1 MNHNS, CDR2 SASEGT. This chain's CDR3 is CASSSGTGRVSTQYF. The CDR3 region has the DNA TGTGCCAGCAGCTCCGGGACAGGGAGAGTGAGCACGCAGTATTTT.

This clonotype was counted many times. This chain joins TRBV24-1 and TRBJ2-2; D is undetermined. CDR3 length: 14 amino acids. Between the trimmed V and J ends, which lost 0 bases and 8 bases, there was a span of 9 bases. Germline V lookup: CDR1 KGHDR, CDR2 SFDVKD. The CDR3 reads CATSDLPPAGELFF. CDR3 DNA: TGTGCCACCAGTGATTTGCCTCCCGCTGGGGAGCTGTTTTTT.

This sequence joins TRBV7-2 and TRBJ2-1, with 7 bases matching TRBD1. V lost 1 base, J lost 8 bases, and 5 bases stayed unmatched. Germline loops: CDR1 SGHTA, CDR2 FQGNSA. This CDR3 is built from 14 residues. The CDR3 sequence is CASSLDQGVDEQFF. DNA for the CDR3: TGTGCCAGCAGCTTAGATCAGGGGGTGGATGAGCAGTTCTTC.

This clonotype occurred many times. The J gene is TRBJ2-7, the V gene TRBV7-6; 11 positions agree with TRBD2. Germline V CDR1 and CDR2: SGHVS, FNYEAQ. V gave up 5 bases and J gave up 2 bases; unmatched junction bases: 5. CDR3 length equals 15 residues. The CDR3 loop is CASSITSGSAYEQYF. CDR3 coding DNA: TGTGCCAGCAGCATCACTAGCGGGAGTGCCTACGAGCAGTACTTC.

Many counts were recorded for this clonotype. The chain uses TRBV4-2 and TRBJ2-1; D unclear. Germline values: CDR1 LGHNA, CDR2 YNFKEQ. This CDR3 contains 14 residues. V dropped 1 base and J dropped 9 bases, with 13 bases sitting between them. The CDR3 DNA follows: TGTGCCAGCAGCCAAGCAATTAGGGCCCCTGAGCAGTTCTTC. As protein: CASSQAIRAPEQFF.

In its sample, this clonotype was seen many times. The V and J genes are TRBV20-1 and TRBJ2-7; D not certain. V was trimmed by 7 bases and J by 3 bases, leaving 13 bases between them. Per germline, CDR1 DFQATT and CDR2 SNEGSKA (reference sequence). The CDR3 totals 12 residues. The CDR3 coding sequence is TGCAGTGTTCTTGGGCCCATCTACGAGCAGTACTTC. This sequence encodes CSVLGPIYEQYF.

This clonotype is classed as medium-sized. The chain uses TRBV10-3 and TRBJ2-5, with a tentative D call TRBD1 (6 bases). This CDR3 comprises 14 residues. CDR1 ENHRY and CDR2 SYGVKD come from the germline V gene. Deletions cut 4 bases from V and 1 base from J, with 10 bases between. This CDR3 is CAISGDTGQETQYF. CDR3 sequence (DNA): TGTGCCATCAGTGGGGACACCGGCCAAGAGACCCAGTACTTC.

This clonotype was seen many times. For the CDR3, the DNA is TGTGCCAGCAGCCCCCAGGGGGCCGGGGAGCAGTACTTC. It is translated as CASSPQGAGEQYF. The rearrangement joins TRBV11-2 to TRBJ2-7, with 8 bases identical to TRBD1. CDR3 length: 13 residues. The germline CDR1 and CDR2 sequences are SGHAT and FQNNGV. V lost 5 bases, J lost 7 bases, and 7 bases stayed unmatched.